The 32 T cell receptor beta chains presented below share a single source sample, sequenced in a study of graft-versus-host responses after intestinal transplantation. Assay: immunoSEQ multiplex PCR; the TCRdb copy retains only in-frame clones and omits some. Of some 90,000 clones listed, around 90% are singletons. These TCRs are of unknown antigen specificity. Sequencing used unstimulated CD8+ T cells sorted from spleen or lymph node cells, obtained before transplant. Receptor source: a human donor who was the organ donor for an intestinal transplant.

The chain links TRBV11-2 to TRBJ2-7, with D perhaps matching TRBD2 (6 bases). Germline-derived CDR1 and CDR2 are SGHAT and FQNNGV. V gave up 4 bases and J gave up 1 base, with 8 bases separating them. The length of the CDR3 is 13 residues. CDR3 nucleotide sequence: TGTGCCAGCAGCTGGGACTTATCCTACGAGCAGTACTTC. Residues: CASSWDLSYEQYF.

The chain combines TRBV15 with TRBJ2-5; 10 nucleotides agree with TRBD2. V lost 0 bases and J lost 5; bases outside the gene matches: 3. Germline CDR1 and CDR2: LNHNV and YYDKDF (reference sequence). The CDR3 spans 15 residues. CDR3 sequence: CATSRDSGGEETQYF. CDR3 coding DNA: TGTGCCACCAGCAGAGACAGCGGGGGGGAGGAGACCCAGTACTTC.

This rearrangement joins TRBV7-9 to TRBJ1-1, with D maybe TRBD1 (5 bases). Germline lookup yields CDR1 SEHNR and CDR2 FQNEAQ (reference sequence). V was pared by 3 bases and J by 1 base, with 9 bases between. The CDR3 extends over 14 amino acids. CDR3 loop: CASSFLDTNTEAFF. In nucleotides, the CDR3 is TGTGCCAGCAGCTTCCTGGACACGAACACTGAAGCTTTCTTT.

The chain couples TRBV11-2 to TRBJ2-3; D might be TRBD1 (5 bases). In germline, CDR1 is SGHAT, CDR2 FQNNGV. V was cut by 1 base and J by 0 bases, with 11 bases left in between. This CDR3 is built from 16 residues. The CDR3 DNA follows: TGTGCCAGCAGCTTAGTGGCAGGGTCTAGCACAGATACGCAGTATTTT. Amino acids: CASSLVAGSSTDTQYF.

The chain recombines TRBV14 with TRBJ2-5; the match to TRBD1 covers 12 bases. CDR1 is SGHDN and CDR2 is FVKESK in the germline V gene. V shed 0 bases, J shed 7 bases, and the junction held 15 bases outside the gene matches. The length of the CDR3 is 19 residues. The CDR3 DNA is TGTGCCAGCAGCCAAGACGTCCCCGGGACAGGGGGCCCAGCTGGGACCCAGTACTTC. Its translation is CASSQDVPGTGGPAGTQYF.

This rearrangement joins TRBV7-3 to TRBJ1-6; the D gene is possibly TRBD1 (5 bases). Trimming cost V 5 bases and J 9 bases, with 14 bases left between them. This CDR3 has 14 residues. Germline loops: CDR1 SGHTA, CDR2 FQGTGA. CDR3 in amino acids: CASSIGVGSSPLHF. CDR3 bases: TGTGCCAGCAGCATAGGGGTCGGGTCTTCACCCCTCCACTTT.

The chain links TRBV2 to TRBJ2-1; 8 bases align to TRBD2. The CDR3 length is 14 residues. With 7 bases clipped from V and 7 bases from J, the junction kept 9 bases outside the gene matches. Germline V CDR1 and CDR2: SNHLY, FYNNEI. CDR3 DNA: TGTGCCAGCACCCCCGGGGGGGCCGGTAATGAGCAGTTCTTC. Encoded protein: CASTPGGAGNEQFF.

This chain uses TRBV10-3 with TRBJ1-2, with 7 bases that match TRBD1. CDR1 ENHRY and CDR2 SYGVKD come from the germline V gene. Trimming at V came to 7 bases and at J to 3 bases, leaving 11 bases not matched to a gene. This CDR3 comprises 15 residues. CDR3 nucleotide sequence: TGTGCCATCAATTCTCTACCGGGACAGCACTATGGCTACACCTTC. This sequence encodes CAINSLPGQHYGYTF.

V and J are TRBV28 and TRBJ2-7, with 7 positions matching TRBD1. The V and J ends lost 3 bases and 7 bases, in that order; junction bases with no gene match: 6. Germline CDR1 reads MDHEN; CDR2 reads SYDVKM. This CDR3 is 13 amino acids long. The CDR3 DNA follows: TGTGCCAGCAGTTTTAAGGGGGCGAGGGAGCAGTACTTC. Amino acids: CASSFKGAREQYF.

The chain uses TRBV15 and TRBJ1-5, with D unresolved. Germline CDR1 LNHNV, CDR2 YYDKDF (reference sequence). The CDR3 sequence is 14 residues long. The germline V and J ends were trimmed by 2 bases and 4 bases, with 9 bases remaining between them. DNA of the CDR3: TGTGCCACCAGCAGACCGGGAGCAAATCAGCCCCAGCATTTT. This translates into CATSRPGANQPQHF.

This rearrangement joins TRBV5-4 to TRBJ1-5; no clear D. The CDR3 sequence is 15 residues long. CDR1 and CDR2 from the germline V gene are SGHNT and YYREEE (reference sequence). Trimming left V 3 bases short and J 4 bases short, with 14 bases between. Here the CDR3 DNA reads TGTGCCAGCAGCTCGGTTGAGGAGGGTAATCAGCCCCAGCATTTT. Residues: CASSSVEEGNQPQHF.

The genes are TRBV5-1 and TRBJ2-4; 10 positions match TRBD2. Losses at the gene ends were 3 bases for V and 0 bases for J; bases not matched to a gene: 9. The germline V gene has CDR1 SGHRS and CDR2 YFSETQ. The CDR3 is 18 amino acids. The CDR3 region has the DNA TGCGCCAGCAGCTCCCGCCCAGCGGGGGGGATAGCCAAAAACATTCAGTACTTC. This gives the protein CASSSRPAGGIAKNIQYF. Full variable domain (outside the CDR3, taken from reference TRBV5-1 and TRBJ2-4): KAGVTQTPRYLIKTRGQQVTLSCSPISGHRSVSWYQQTPGQGLQFLFEYFSETQRNKGNFPGRFSGRQFSNSRSEMNVSTLELGDSALYLCASSSRPAGGIAKNIQYFGAGTRLSVL.

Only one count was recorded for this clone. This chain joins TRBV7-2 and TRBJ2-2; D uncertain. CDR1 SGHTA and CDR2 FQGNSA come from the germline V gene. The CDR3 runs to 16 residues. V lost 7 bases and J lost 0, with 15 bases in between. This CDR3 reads CASKAEWAANTGELFF. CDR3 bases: TGTGCCAGCAAAGCCGAGTGGGCAGCGAACACCGGGGAGCTGTTTTTT.

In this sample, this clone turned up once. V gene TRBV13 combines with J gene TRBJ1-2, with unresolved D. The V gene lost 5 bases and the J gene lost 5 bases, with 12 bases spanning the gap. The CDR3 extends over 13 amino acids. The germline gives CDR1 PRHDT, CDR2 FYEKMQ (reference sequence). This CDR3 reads CASSEGRLYGYTF. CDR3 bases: TGTGCCAGCAGCGAGGGCAGACTTTATGGCTACACCTTC.

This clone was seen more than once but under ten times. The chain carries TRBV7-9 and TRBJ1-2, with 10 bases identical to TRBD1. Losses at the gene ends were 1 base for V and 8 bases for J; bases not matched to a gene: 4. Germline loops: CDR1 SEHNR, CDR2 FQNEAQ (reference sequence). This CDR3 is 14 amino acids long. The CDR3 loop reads CASSLVGQGTGYTF. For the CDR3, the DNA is TGTGCCAGCAGCTTAGTGGGACAGGGGACCGGCTACACCTTC.

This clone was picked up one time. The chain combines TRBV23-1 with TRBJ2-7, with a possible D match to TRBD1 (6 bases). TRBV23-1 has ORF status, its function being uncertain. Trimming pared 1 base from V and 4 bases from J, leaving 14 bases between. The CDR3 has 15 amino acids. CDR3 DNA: TGCGCCAGCAGTCAATTCCTCGACAGGAATTACGAGCAGTACTTC. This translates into CASSQFLDRNYEQYF.

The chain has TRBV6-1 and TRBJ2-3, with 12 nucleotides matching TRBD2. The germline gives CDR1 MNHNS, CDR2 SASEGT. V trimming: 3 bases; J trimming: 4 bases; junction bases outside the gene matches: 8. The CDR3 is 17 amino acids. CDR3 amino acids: CASSDPSGGALADTQYF. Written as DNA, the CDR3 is TGTGCCAGCAGTGACCCTAGCGGGGGGGCCCTCGCAGATACGCAGTATTTT.

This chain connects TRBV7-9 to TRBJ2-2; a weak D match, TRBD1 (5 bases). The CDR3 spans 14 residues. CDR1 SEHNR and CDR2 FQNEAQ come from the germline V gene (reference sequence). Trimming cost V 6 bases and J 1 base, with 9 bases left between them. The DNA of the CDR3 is TGTGCCAGCAGTTCAGGGCGGAACACCGGGGAGCTGTTTTTT. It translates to CASSSGRNTGELFF.

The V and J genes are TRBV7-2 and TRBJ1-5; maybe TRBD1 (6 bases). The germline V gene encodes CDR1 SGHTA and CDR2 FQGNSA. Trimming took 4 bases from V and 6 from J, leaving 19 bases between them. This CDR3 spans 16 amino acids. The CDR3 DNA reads TGTGCCAGCAGCTCCCGGGGCAGGGGTTTTGGTCAGCCCCAGCATTTT. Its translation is CASSSRGRGFGQPQHF.

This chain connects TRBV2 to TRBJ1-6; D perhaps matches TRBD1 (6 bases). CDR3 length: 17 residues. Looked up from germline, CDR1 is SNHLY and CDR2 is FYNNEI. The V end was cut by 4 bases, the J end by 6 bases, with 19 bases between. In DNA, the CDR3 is TGTGCCAGCAGTGCCTACGACAGGTTCGGGTCTAATTCACCCCTCCACTTT. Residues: CASSAYDRFGSNSPLHF.

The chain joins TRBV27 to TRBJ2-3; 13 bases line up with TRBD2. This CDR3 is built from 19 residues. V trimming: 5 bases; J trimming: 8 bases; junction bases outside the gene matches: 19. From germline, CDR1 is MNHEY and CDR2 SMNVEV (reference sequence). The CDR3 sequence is CASSGGAGLAGQVVGTQYF. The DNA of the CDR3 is TGTGCCAGCAGTGGGGGGGCGGGACTAGCGGGGCAGGTCGTGGGTACGCAGTATTTT.

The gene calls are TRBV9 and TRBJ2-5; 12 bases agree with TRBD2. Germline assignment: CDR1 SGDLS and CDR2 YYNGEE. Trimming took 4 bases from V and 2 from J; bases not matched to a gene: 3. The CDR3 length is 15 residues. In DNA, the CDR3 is TGTGCCAGCAGCACTAGCGGGGGGATTCAAGAGACCCAGTACTTC. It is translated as CASSTSGGIQETQYF.

The CDR3 DNA follows: TGTGCCAGCAGCGAAAGCGGGGGGGGCATCAATGAGCAGTTCTTC. Translated, it gives CASSESGGGINEQFF. J is TRBJ2-1 and V is TRBV9, with 10 positions matching TRBD2. Trimming removed 3 bases from V and 6 bases from J; junction bases left unmatched: 6. CDR1 is SGDLS, CDR2 YYNGEE, per germline. The length of the CDR3 is 15 residues.

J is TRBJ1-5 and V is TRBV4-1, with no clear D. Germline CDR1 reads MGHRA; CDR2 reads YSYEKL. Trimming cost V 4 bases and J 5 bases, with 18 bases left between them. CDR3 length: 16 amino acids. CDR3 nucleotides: TGCGCCAGCAGCCCTCAGGCCGGGGATTATTATCAGCCCCAGCATTTT. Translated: CASSPQAGDYYQPQHF.

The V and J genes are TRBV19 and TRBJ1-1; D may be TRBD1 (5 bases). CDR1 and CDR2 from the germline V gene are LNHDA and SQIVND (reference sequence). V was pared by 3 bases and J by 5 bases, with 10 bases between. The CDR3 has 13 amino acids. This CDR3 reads CASSMGGGTEAFF. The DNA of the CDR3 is TGTGCCAGTAGTATGGGGGGAGGGACTGAAGCTTTCTTT.

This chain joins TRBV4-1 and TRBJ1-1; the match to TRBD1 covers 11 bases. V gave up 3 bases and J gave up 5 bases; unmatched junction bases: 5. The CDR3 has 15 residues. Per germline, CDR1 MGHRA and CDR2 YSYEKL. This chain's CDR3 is CASSQTDRGRTEAFF. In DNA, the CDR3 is TGCGCCAGCAGCCAGACGGACAGGGGGCGGACTGAAGCTTTCTTT.

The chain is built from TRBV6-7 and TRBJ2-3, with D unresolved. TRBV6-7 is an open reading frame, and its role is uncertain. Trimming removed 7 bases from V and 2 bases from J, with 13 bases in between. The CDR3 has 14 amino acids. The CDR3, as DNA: TGTGCCAGCACCTGCCCCCACTACACAGATACGCAGTATTTT. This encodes CASTCPHYTDTQYF.

CDR3 sequence (DNA): TGTGCCAGCAGTCCGACAGGGAGCGAAAAACTGTTTTTT. The encoded protein is CASSPTGSEKLFF. The chain couples TRBV7-9 to TRBJ1-4, with 7 bases that match TRBD1. Germline V gene lookup returns CDR1 SEHNR and CDR2 FQNEAQ (reference sequence). This CDR3 spans 13 amino acids. J gave up 8 bases and V 6 bases, and 6 bases lay outside the gene matches.

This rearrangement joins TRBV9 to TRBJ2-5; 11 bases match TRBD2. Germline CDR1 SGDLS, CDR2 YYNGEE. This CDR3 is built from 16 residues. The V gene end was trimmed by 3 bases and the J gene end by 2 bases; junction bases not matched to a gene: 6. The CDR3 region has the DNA TGTGCCAGCAGCGCAGGGGGACTAGCGGATCAAGAGACCCAGTACTTC. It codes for CASSAGGLADQETQYF.

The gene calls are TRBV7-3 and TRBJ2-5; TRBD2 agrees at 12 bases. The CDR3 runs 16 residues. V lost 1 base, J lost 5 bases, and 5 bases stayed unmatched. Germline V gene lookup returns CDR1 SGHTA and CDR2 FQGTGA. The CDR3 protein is CASSLSSSGGEETQYF. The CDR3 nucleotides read TGTGCCAGCAGCTTAAGTTCTAGCGGGGGGGAGGAGACCCAGTACTTC.

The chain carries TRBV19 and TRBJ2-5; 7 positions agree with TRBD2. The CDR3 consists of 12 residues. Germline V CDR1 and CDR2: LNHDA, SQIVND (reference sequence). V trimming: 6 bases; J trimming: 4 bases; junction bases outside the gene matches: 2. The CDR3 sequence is CASSRGVETQYF. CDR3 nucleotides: TGTGCCAGTAGCCGGGGGGTAGAGACCCAGTACTTC.

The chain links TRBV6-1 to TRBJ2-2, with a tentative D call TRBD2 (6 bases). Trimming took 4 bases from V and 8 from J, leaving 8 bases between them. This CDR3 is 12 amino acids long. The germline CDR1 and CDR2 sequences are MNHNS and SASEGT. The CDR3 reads CASSGLAGELFF. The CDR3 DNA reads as TGTGCCAGCAGTGGCCTAGCGGGGGAGCTGTTTTTT.